Each of the 7 T cell receptor beta chains below was sequenced from the same sample in a study of blood T cell repertoires in COVID-19. Clones were read by immunoSEQ multiplex PCR, and TCRdb kept only the in-frame ones, dropping some. Among around 59,000 clones listed, 80% were seen once. What was sequenced was peripheral blood. These receptors were collected from a man aged 55 to 69 with acute or convalescent COVID-19.

The chain recombines TRBV6-6 with TRBJ2-7; a weak D match, TRBD2 (6 bases). This CDR3 contains 15 residues. Germline V gene data show CDR1 as MNHNY and CDR2 as SVGAGI (reference sequence). V gave up 2 bases and J gave up 0 bases, with 11 bases separating them. This CDR3 is CASSYNPGSSYEQYF. The CDR3 region has the DNA TGTGCCAGCAGTTACAATCCCGGGAGCTCCTACGAGCAGTACTTC.

This clone is a singleton in its sample. The gene calls are TRBV3-1 (or the pseudogene TRBV3-2) and TRBJ2-5; tentative D call: TRBD2 (6 bases). The CDR3 extends over 18 amino acids. The germline V gene encodes CDR1 LGHDT and CDR2 YNNKEL (reference sequence). With 0 bases removed from V and 9 bases from J, the gap between germline ends came to 26 bases. CDR3 loop: CASSQEMRVADVKSAQYF. For the CDR3, the DNA is TGTGCCAGCAGCCAAGAAATGAGGGTAGCGGATGTTAAGTCGGCCCAGTACTTC.

The genes are TRBV2 and TRBJ2-1; D possibly corresponds to TRBD2 (5 bases). Trimming left V 6 bases short and J 5 bases short, with 14 bases between. Germline loops: CDR1 SNHLY, CDR2 FYNNEI. CDR3 length equals 14 residues. The CDR3 is CASRGRTGNNEQFF. As DNA, the CDR3 is TGTGCCAGCAGGGGCAGGACGGGGAACAATGAGCAGTTCTTC.

About this clone itself: At one end, the junction sequence differs from germline, possibly due to a read error. The chain carries TRBV11-2 and TRBJ2-5, with D perhaps TRBD2 (6 bases). CDR3 size: 12 residues. CDR1 and CDR2 (germline): SGHAT, FQNNGV. CDR3 bases: TGTGCCAGCAGCTTAGATGGGAGGACTACCAACTTC. Protein: CASSLDGRTTNF.

V is TRBV12-3 or TRBV12-4 and J is TRBJ2-5, with 14 nucleotides matching TRBD2. The CDR3 has 13 amino acids. Trimming cost V 6 bases and J 7 bases; bases outside gene matches: 1. Here the CDR3 DNA reads TGTGCCAGCAGGGGGACTAGCGGGGGGACCCAGTACTTC. Protein sequence: CASRGTSGGTQYF.

V is TRBV6-9 and J is TRBJ1-4, with 10 nucleotides matching TRBD1. CDR3 size: 17 residues. Losses at the gene ends were 5 bases for V and 4 bases for J; bases not matched to a gene: 10. Germline lookup yields CDR1 MNHGY and CDR2 SVAAGI. CDR3 amino acids: CASSGIRDRGGNEKLFF. CDR3 in DNA: TGTGCCAGCAGTGGAATCCGGGACAGGGGTGGTAATGAAAAACTGTTTTTT.

The genes are TRBV6-5 and TRBJ2-7; TRBD1 matches at 8 bases. CDR1 MNHEY and CDR2 SVGAGI come from the germline V gene. The length of the CDR3 is 16 residues. The V and J ends lost 4 bases and 4 bases, in that order; junction bases with no gene match: 12. CDR3 residues: CASSSTSGQGLYEQYF. As DNA, the CDR3 is TGTGCCAGCAGTTCAACCTCCGGACAGGGACTGTACGAGCAGTACTTC.